This T cell receptor beta chain was retrieved from a study of neurological immune-mediated disorders (dated by TCRdb to the late 2010s). Some background on the complete study: Of the approximately 34 multiple sclerosis patients, approximately 30 had relapsing-remitting MS and 3 had secondary progressive MS. Peripheral blood TCR-beta repertoires from patients with HTLV-I-associated myelopathy (HAM/TSP), patients with multiple sclerosis, and healthy controls were compared in the study using UMI-based sequencing. The approximately 110 TCR-beta libraries covered PBMC samples along with longitudinal samples, technical triplicates, and paired sorted CD4+ and CD8+ T-cell subsets. Of the 70 or so subjects in the cohort, roughly 14 were HAM/TSP patients, about 34 were multiple sclerosis patients, and some 20 were healthy controls. The paper as a whole reports these results and caveats: No identical CDR3 amino acid sequences were shared among expanded clones across subjects, suggesting private TCR-beta repertoires in all groups. In phylogenetic analysis, the repertoires of 18 of 34 MS patients grouped into a cluster of related CDR3 sequences, which suggests a possible signature at the repertoire level. TCR clonal expansion was greatest in HAM/TSP patients and smallest in MS patients, who ranked below even healthy controls. No clinical or MRI features were associated with the MS cluster, and the authors said that larger cohorts are needed.

This clonotype was seen many times. This receptor's antigen is unknown. No clone much larger than this one lies a single base away; base qualities are absent. cDNA was synthesized by template-switch 5'RACE using a primer with a 10-nucleotide random unique molecular identifier that tagged each TCR transcript. Each sequencing run produced over 200 million TCR-beta sequences covering 15-18 subjects. The RNeasy kit was used to extract total RNA. Using the KAPA Real-time Library Amplification kit, TCR-beta VDJ regions were amplified with primers for the TCR constant region and the 5'RACE anchor. A first PCR added sample indexes and Illumina adaptors, after which a second PCR increased the library yield. After Ampure bead purification, the roughly 650 bp TCR product was size-selected on a 2% E-gel SizeSelection system. Library quality was checked on a Bioanalyzer, concentration was measured with Qubit, and libraries were quantified with the Kapa Library Quantification kit before pooling. An Illumina HiSeq 2500 sequenced the libraries paired-end 2 x 150 bp. To increase sequence diversity, about 25-30% phiX was spiked into each library pool. The authors' analysis ran thus. Quality-filtered reads were processed with the UMI-based MiGEC pipeline, and over 85% of raw TCR sequences were removed by the MiGEC pipeline during error correction. IMGT germline references were used for aligning VDJ genes, and each clonotype was defined as a unique CDR3 amino acid sequence together with its V-J genes. Clonal expansion, Shannon diversity and CDR3 relatedness were evaluated with VDJtools (CalcPairwiseDistances, ClusterSamples), while phylogenetic trees were built in CLCbio workbench. Clones with at least 8 unique UMIs were defined as expanded, with this threshold being based on coefficient-of-variation modelling across technical triplicates. The public sequencing data were trimmed at Q25 with fastp and processed into clonotypes with MiXCR by TCRdb, which kept only in-frame beta chains. CDR3 protein sequences are deduplicated, and each keeps its most common genes and DNA. TCRdb assigned the V and J calls; the authors' analysis was not used. This sample has roughly 67,000 distinct CDR3 sequences in its table, and roughly 3.7% of those were observed once. The leading ten clones occupy about 2.6% of the sample.

For the unsorted PBMC libraries, 2 million PBMCs were stored in RNAlater at -80 degrees C until RNA extraction and were used to generate the libraries. The multiple sclerosis patients were enrolled in a US clinical protocol that evaluated disease progression with magnetic resonance imaging. Peripheral blood was subjected to Ficoll-Hypaque density gradient centrifugation to isolate PBMCs, which were then cryopreserved in liquid nitrogen. The receptor comes from a man over 45 with multiple sclerosis. Sequenced: PBMCs.

The CDR3 here reads CASSYIAGARNTIYF. Read as DNA, the sequence is TGTGCCAGCAGTTACATTGCAGGGGCTCGAAACACCATATATTTT. The V and J genes are TRBV6-5 and TRBJ1-3, and perhaps TRBD1 as D gene, on 6 matching bases. CDR3 length: 15 amino acids, cysteine to phenylalanine. Of the read, only the CDR3 DNA is kept; its 45 bases are in frame from base 1. Trimming at the junction amounts to 2 bases on V and 5 bases on J, and the germline ends lie 13 bases apart. CDR1 and CDR2 are drawn from the germline V gene: MNHEY, SVGAGI.